These 7 T cell receptor beta chains originate from one sample sequenced in a study of blood T cell repertoires in COVID-19. The table came from immunoSEQ multiplex PCR; TCRdb's copy has only in-frame clones and leaves some out. In the table there are about 300,000 clones, roughly nine tenths of which are singletons. Sequenced input: peripheral blood. Receptors were obtained from a man between 18 and 35 years old who had recovered from COVID-19.

This clone has only one observation. The chain carries TRBV3-1 (or the pseudogene TRBV3-2) and TRBJ1-6, with D possibly being TRBD1 (5 bases). Per the germline V gene, CDR1 is LGHDT and CDR2 is YNNKEL (reference sequence). Trimming stripped 2 bases from V and 4 bases from J, with 9 bases between. This CDR3 has 15 amino acids. The CDR3 region has the DNA TGTGCCAGCAGCCAATTCAGGGCATATAATTCACCCCTCCACTTT. This encodes CASSQFRAYNSPLHF.

The V gene is TRBV19, the J gene TRBJ2-7; 7 positions match TRBD1. Germline-derived CDR1 and CDR2 are LNHDA and SQIVND (reference sequence). The V and J ends lost 5 bases and 5 bases, in that order; junction bases with no gene match: 9. The CDR3 extends over 14 amino acids. CDR3 DNA sequence: TGTGCCAGTAGTGCCGACAGGGCCCTTGACGAGCAGTACTTC. Translating it yields CASSADRALDEQYF.

The genes are TRBV7-9 and TRBJ1-3; the match to TRBD1 covers 7 bases. Germline V gene sequence: CDR1 SEHNR, CDR2 FQNEAQ (reference sequence). The V segment lost 6 bases and the J segment 0 bases; nucleotides outside the gene matches: 2. The length of the CDR3 is 14 residues. In nucleotides, the CDR3 is TGTGCCAGCAGTCCAGGGGGCTCTGGAAACACCATATATTTT. Encoded protein: CASSPGGSGNTIYF.

The chain has TRBV15 and TRBJ2-1; TRBD1 matches at 7 bases. This CDR3 has 15 amino acids. V shed 4 bases and J 2 bases; nucleotides not matched to a gene: 5. Germline V gives CDR1 LNHNV, CDR2 YYDKDF (reference sequence). CDR3 sequence: CATSKGTEAYNEQFF. As DNA, the CDR3 is TGTGCCACCAGCAAAGGGACAGAGGCCTACAATGAGCAGTTCTTC.

The chain couples TRBV7-3 to TRBJ2-1; a weak D match, TRBD2 (6 bases). The CDR3 length is 15 residues. V was clipped by 5 bases and J by 7 bases, with 18 bases between them. CDR1 is SGHTA, CDR2 FQGTGA, per germline. The CDR3 coding sequence is TGTGCCAGCAGCCCCCTGGTGGGGGGAGGTAATGAGCAGTTCTTC. Its translation is CASSPLVGGGNEQFF.

J is TRBJ2-1 and V is TRBV6-2 or TRBV6-3; 14 bases agree with TRBD2. Losses at the gene ends were 0 bases for V and 0 bases for J; bases not matched to a gene: 7. Per germline, CDR1 MNHEY and CDR2 SVGEGT. The CDR3 totals 20 residues. Here the CDR3 reads CASSYSSRTSGGTSYNEQFF. CDR3 coding DNA: TGTGCCAGCAGTTACTCCAGCAGGACTAGCGGGGGGACCTCCTACAATGAGCAGTTCTTC.

The CDR3 protein is CASSLNPRASAGSPLHF. The CDR3 nucleotides are TGTGCCAGCAGCTTAAATCCCCGGGCTTCGGCGGGCTCACCCCTCCACTTT. V and J are TRBV7-3 and TRBJ1-6; D gene uncertain. The CDR3 is 17 amino acids. With 1 base removed from V and 10 bases from J, the gap between germline ends came to 20 bases. In germline, CDR1 is SGHTA, CDR2 FQGTGA.